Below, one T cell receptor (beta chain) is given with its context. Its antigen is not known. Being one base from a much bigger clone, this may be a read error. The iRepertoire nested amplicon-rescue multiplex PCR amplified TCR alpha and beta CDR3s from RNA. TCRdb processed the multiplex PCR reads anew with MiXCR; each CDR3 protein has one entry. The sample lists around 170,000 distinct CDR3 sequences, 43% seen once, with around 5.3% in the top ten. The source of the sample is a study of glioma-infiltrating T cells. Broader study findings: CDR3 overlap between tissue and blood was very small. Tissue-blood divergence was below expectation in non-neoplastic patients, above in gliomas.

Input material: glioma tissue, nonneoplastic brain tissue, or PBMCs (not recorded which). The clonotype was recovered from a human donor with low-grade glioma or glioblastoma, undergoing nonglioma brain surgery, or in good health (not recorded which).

CDR3 bases: TGCAGAGTAAAAACTAGCGGAGCGGCCGATACGCAGTATTTT. Its translation: CRVKTSGAADTQYF. The chain employs TRBV29-1 and TRBJ2-3, with TRBD2 matching 8 bases. Per the germline V gene, CDR1 is SQVTM and CDR2 is ANQGSEA. The CDR3 contains 14 residues.